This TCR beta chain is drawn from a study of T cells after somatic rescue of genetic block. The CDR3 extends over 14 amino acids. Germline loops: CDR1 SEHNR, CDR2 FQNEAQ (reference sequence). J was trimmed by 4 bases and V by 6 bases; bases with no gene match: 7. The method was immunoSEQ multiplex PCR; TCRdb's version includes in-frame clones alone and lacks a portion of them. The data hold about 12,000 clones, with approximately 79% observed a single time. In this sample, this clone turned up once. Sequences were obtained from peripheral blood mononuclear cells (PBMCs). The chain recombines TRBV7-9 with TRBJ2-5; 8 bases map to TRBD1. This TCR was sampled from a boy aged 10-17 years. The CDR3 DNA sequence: TGTGCCAGCAGTTTGCGTACAGGGGGAGAGACCCAGTACTTC. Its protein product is CASSLRTGGETQYF. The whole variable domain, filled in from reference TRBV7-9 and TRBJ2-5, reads DTGVSQNPRHKITKRGQNVTFRCDPISEHNRLYWYRQTLGQGPEFLTYFQNEAQLEKSRLLSDRFSAERPKGSFSTLEIQRTEQGDSAMYLCASSLRTGGETQYFGPGTRLLVL.